Listed here are 21 T cell receptor beta chains from one sample, sequenced in a study of blood T cell repertoires in COVID-19. Profiled with immunoSEQ multiplex PCR; TCRdb holds only in-frame clones, not every one. The table records approximately 200,000 clones, about 90% of them present only once. Sequenced input: PBMCs or T cells enriched from blood (not recorded which). The origin of the receptors is a woman in her twenties or thirties who had been exposed to COVID-19.

In its sample, this clone was seen once. This rearrangement joins TRBV14 to TRBJ2-1, with D perhaps TRBD2 (5 bases). CDR1 is SGHDN and CDR2 is FVKESK in the germline V gene. Trimming took off 3 bases at V and 4 bases at J, with 10 bases between the two ends. The CDR3 runs 14 residues. In nucleotides, the CDR3 is TGTGCCAGCAGCCATGATGAGGGATACAATGAGCAGTTCTTC. Its protein product is CASSHDEGYNEQFF.

The CDR3 reads CASSGRRGGETQYF. In DNA form, the CDR3 reads TGTGCCAGCAGCGGAAGGAGGGGGGGAGAGACCCAGTACTTC. V gene TRBV27 combines with J gene TRBJ2-5; maybe TRBD2 (7 bases). Trimming pared 6 bases from V and 4 bases from J, leaving 15 bases between. This CDR3 has 14 residues. CDR1 and CDR2 from the germline V gene are MNHEY and SMNVEV (reference sequence).

The genes are TRBV10-3 and TRBJ2-7; D is uncertain. Looked up from germline, CDR1 is ENHRY and CDR2 is SYGVKD. This CDR3 comprises 11 residues. V was cut by 3 bases and J by 6 bases, with 6 bases left in between. The CDR3 loop is CAISELAEQYF. DNA of the CDR3: TGTGCCATCAGTGAATTAGCCGAGCAGTACTTC.

The CDR3 is CASRRGENTEAFF. CDR3 nucleotides: TGTGCCAGTCGCCGGGGGGAGAACACTGAAGCTTTCTTT. The chain links TRBV30 to TRBJ1-1; a possible D gene is TRBD1 (5 bases). The CDR3 runs to 13 residues. CDR1 and CDR2 (germline): GTSNPN, SVGIG (reference sequence). Trimming cost V 8 bases and J 1 base, with 14 bases left between them.

This chain connects TRBV19 to TRBJ2-2; weak D call: TRBD2 (6 bases). The CDR3 runs to 15 residues. Between the trimmed V and J ends, which lost 8 bases and 0 bases, there was a span of 13 bases. Per the germline V gene, CDR1 is LNHDA and CDR2 is SQIVND (reference sequence). The CDR3 region is CASRMEGPNTGELFF. Here the CDR3 DNA reads TGTGCCAGTCGGATGGAGGGACCGAACACCGGGGAGCTGTTTTTT.

This chain uses TRBV5-1 with TRBJ1-2; possibly TRBD1 for D (5 bases). Germline V gene lookup returns CDR1 SGHRS and CDR2 YFSETQ. The CDR3 totals 14 residues. V lost 4 bases, J lost 5 bases, and 15 bases lay in between. The CDR3 DNA sequence: TGCGCCAGCAGCCCCCACGACAGCCCTTATGGCTACACCTTC. Its protein is CASSPHDSPYGYTF.

The J gene is TRBJ1-3, the V gene TRBV27; D uncertain. The CDR3 runs to 14 residues. CDR1 and CDR2 from the germline V gene are MNHEY and SMNVEV (reference sequence). V lost 0 bases and J lost 0, with 3 bases in between. The CDR3 nucleotides are TGTGCCAGCAGTTTATCCTCCTCTGGAAACACCATATATTTT. This sequence encodes CASSLSSSGNTIYF.

J is TRBJ2-1 and V is TRBV4-1; 12 positions agree with TRBD2. There are 16 residues in the CDR3. J was trimmed by 9 bases and V by 4 bases; bases with no gene match: 10. Germline V gives CDR1 MGHRA, CDR2 YSYEKL. The CDR3 protein is CASSRSRLAGDGEQFF. The CDR3 bases are TGCGCCAGCAGCCGATCTCGACTAGCGGGAGATGGTGAGCAGTTCTTC.

CDR3 region: CASNAPTRFLGNEQFF. CDR3 sequence (DNA): TGTGCCTCAAATGCCCCGACTAGGTTCCTTGGCAATGAGCAGTTCTTC. The chain couples TRBV30 to TRBJ2-1, with a possible D match to TRBD2 (6 bases). Germline assignment: CDR1 GTSNPN and CDR2 SVGIG (reference sequence). Between the trimmed V and J ends, which lost 7 bases and 6 bases, there was a span of 25 bases. This CDR3 is 16 amino acids long.

This clone was observed once. The CDR3 spells CAWSLAGTQYF. CDR3 bases: TGTGCCTGGTCATTAGCTGGGACCCAGTACTTC. The chain uses TRBV30 and TRBJ2-5; D unresolved. Trimming removed 5 bases at V and 7 bases at J, with 11 bases between. Germline loops: CDR1 GTSNPN, CDR2 SVGIG (reference sequence). The CDR3 runs to 11 residues.

The chain employs TRBV6-5 and TRBJ2-3; TRBD1 agrees at 9 bases. V lost 4 bases to trimming and J lost 3 bases; unmatched junction nucleotides: 5. This CDR3 region has 15 residues. The germline CDR1 and CDR2 sequences are MNHEY and SVGAGI. This chain's CDR3 is CASSSWTGATDTQYF. CDR3 DNA: TGTGCCAGCAGTTCCTGGACAGGGGCGACAGATACGCAGTATTTT.

This chain links TRBV12-3 or TRBV12-4 with TRBJ1-2; TRBD1 might be the D (6 bases). V was shortened by 2 bases and J by 8 bases, with 9 bases between the two germline ends. The CDR3 runs 12 residues. Written as DNA, the CDR3 is TGTGCCAGCAGTTTATTCAGGGGCGGCTACACCTTC. Its translation is CASSLFRGGYTF.

V gene TRBV19 combines with J gene TRBJ1-5; TRBD1 matches 8 bases. The germline V gene has CDR1 LNHDA and CDR2 SQIVND (reference sequence). The V and J ends lost 6 bases and 3 bases, in that order; junction bases with no gene match: 13. The CDR3 is 17 residues long. CDR3 nucleotides: TGTGCCAGTAGGAATACCCCGGACAGGGCGACCAATCAGCCCCAGCATTTT. This encodes CASRNTPDRATNQPQHF.

The CDR3 coding sequence is TGTGCCAGCAGTTTATCGGACTCGCCCACTGAAGCTTTCTTT. Protein: CASSLSDSPTEAFF. The chain is built from TRBV27 and TRBJ1-1; D gene uncertain. Looked up from germline, CDR1 is MNHEY and CDR2 is SMNVEV (reference sequence). The CDR3 runs to 14 residues. V dropped 0 bases and J dropped 4 bases, with 9 bases sitting between them.

In nucleotides, the CDR3 is TGTGCCAGCAGTGAGGTTGTGTGGCCCCTCGACACAGATACGCAGTATTTT. Protein: CASSEVVWPLDTDTQYF. V gene TRBV2 combines with J gene TRBJ2-3; no reliable D call. The CDR3 has 17 amino acids. V was pared by 3 bases and J by 2 bases, with 18 bases between. Germline-derived CDR1 and CDR2 are SNHLY and FYNNEI.

The chain joins TRBV28 to TRBJ2-7; TRBD1 aligns across 7 bases. The ends lost 3 bases at V and 0 bases at J; junction bases unmatched: 20. The length of the CDR3 is 20 residues. Germline V gene sequence: CDR1 MDHEN, CDR2 SYDVKM. CDR3 amino acids: CASSLFGTVSSLLSSYEQYF. CDR3 nucleotide sequence: TGTGCCAGCAGTTTGTTCGGGACAGTTTCCTCCCTTCTTAGCTCCTACGAGCAGTACTTC.

The gene calls are TRBV2 and TRBJ1-2; 7 bases line up with TRBD1. Trimming removed 0 bases from V and 2 bases from J; junction bases left unmatched: 3. The germline CDR1 and CDR2 sequences are SNHLY and FYNNEI. The CDR3 covers 15 residues. CDR3 sequence: CASSEAGTANYGYTF. The CDR3 region has the DNA TGTGCCAGCAGTGAAGCCGGGACAGCAAACTATGGCTACACCTTC.

The chain combines TRBV19 with TRBJ2-1; weak D call: TRBD2 (5 bases). The germline CDR1 and CDR2 sequences are LNHDA and SQIVND (reference sequence). Trimming took 3 bases from V and 8 from J, leaving 8 bases between them. The length of the CDR3 is 12 residues. The CDR3 here is CASSIWRDEQFF. CDR3 bases: TGTGCCAGTAGTATCTGGCGGGATGAGCAGTTCTTC.

The chain combines TRBV4-2 with TRBJ2-7, with TRBD2 matching over 8 bases. CDR1 is LGHNA and CDR2 is YNFKEQ in the germline V gene. The CDR3 spans 16 residues. After removal of 0 bases from V and 2 bases from J, the junction contained 6 bases not matched to a gene. The CDR3 nucleotides are TGTGCCAGCAGCCAAGAATTAACTAGCGGCGCCTACGAGCAGTACTTC. It is translated as CASSQELTSGAYEQYF.

This chain links TRBV18 with TRBJ2-3; 9 positions agree with TRBD1. Germline CDR1 reads KGHSH; CDR2 reads LQKENI. This CDR3 comprises 15 residues. The J segment lost 2 bases and the V segment lost 3 bases, leaving 3 bases of the junction unmatched. CDR3 region: CASSPGTGNTDTQYF. Written as DNA, the CDR3 is TGTGCCAGCTCACCCGGGACAGGGAACACAGATACGCAGTATTTT.

The chain recombines TRBV6-5 with TRBJ1-6, with D perhaps matching TRBD1 (6 bases). This CDR3 is built from 13 residues. The germline gives CDR1 MNHEY, CDR2 SVGAGI. The V gene lost 9 bases and the J gene lost 5 bases, with 11 bases spanning the gap. In nucleotides, the CDR3 is TGTGCCAGTACAGGGACGGATAATTCACCCCTCCACTTT. This sequence encodes CASTGTDNSPLHF.